This T cell receptor (beta chain) appears in the sequencing data of a study of cytomegalovirus exposure and HLA in healthy donors. Study results and limitations: Reports described diagnosis of cytomegalovirus status by the classifier as highly specific and sensitive. The finding came from a later analysis; first-cohort TCR clusters tended to co-occur in the approximately 120 validation repertoires.

Concerning this clone itself: Its antigen remains unidentified.

TCRdb's copy holds only in-frame clones and misses some; the assay was immunoSEQ multiplex PCR. The table includes 150,000 to 200,000 clones, 84% detected once. The source of this sequence is a man between 18 and 29 years old in good health and CMV-seropositive. Sequenced sample: PBMCs.

CDR3 coding DNA: TGTGCCAGCAGCGAGGGACTAGCGGGAGGGTACGAGCAGTACTTC. Protein sequence: CASSEGLAGGYEQYF. The chain employs TRBV7-2 and TRBJ2-7; TRBD2 agrees at 16 bases. The germline V gene encodes CDR1 SGHTA and CDR2 FQGNSA. Germline trimming cut 5 bases from V and 4 bases from J; bases unmatched to any gene: 2. CDR3 size: 15 residues.